Presented here are 5 T cell receptor beta chains from one specimen sequenced in a study of post-analysis software for immune sequencing data. Whole-study findings and limits: In patients, TRBV5-6, TRBV5-1 and TRBV20-1 belonged to five TRBV segments found more frequently than in controls.

Antigens for these TCRs are unknown. TCR beta cDNA libraries had unique molecular identifiers. From the PCR reads, TCRdb called clonotypes with MiXCR, one entry per CDR3 protein. Altogether fewer than 850,000 distinct CDR3 sequences are present, 25% to 30% being singletons, with the ten largest covering about 0.5%. The specimen sequenced was blood. The receptors derive from a girl aged 10 to 17 with multiple sclerosis.

This clonotype was picked up a small number of times. The chain recombines TRBV6-6 with TRBJ2-7; D is unclear. CDR3 size: 11 residues. Germline V lookup: CDR1 MNHNY, CDR2 SVGAGI (reference sequence). V was trimmed by 10 bases and J by 3 bases, leaving 10 bases between them. Written as DNA, the CDR3 is TGTGCCACTCTAGACGGCTACGAGCAGTACTTC. It codes for CATLDGYEQYF.

V usage is TRBV7-2 and J usage is TRBJ2-1; 8 bases align to TRBD1. Trimming cost V 4 bases and J 9 bases; bases outside gene matches: 11. In germline, CDR1 is SGHTA, CDR2 FQGNSA. This CDR3 spans 15 amino acids. The CDR3 DNA follows: TGTGCCAGCAGCTCATCAGGGGGCGCAGGGCCTGAGCAGTTCTTC. It specifies CASSSSGGAGPEQFF.

This chain joins TRBV5-5 and TRBJ2-5; weak D call: TRBD2 (5 bases). The germline gives CDR1 SGHKS, CDR2 YYEKEE (reference sequence). This CDR3 has 16 residues. Deletions cut 0 bases from V and 5 bases from J, with 17 bases between. The CDR3 loop is CASSLGLAGLTETQYF. The CDR3 DNA follows: TGTGCCAGCAGCTTGGGGCTGGCGGGCCTAACGGAGACCCAGTACTTC.

The chain employs TRBV7-2 and TRBJ2-5; D is perhaps TRBD2 (7 bases). Per the germline V gene, CDR1 is SGHTA and CDR2 is FQGNSA. The V end was cut by 1 base, the J end by 5 bases, with 14 bases between. The CDR3 consists of 15 residues. This CDR3 is CASSLGGGRRETQYF. CDR3 bases: TGTGCCAGCAGCTTAGGGGGGGGCCGACGGGAGACCCAGTACTTC. Combining the CDR3 with reference TRBV7-2 and TRBJ2-5 gives the whole variable domain GAGVSQSPSNKVTEKGKDVELRCDPISGHTALYWYRQSLGQGLEFLIYFQGNSAPDKSGLPSDRFSAERTGGSVSTLTIQRTQQEDSAVYLCASSLGGGRRETQYFGPGTRLLVL.

This clonotype was detected a few times. The chain links TRBV29-1 to TRBJ2-1, with D tentatively TRBD2 (6 bases). Trimming removed 6 bases from V and 0 bases from J, with 21 bases in between. The CDR3 is 17 residues long. Per germline, CDR1 SQVTM and CDR2 ANQGSEA. In DNA, the CDR3 is TGCAGCGTAGGAGGGGAAAGGGACTTTCCCTCCTACAATGAGCAGTTCTTC. It is translated as CSVGGERDFPSYNEQFF.